This T cell receptor (beta chain) was recovered during a study of CD4+ T cells in melanoma. Whole-study findings and limits: Reportedly, melanoma neoantigen-specific CD4+ T cells showed varied differentiation states. CD8+ T cell, macrophage and B cell function reportedly correlated with neoantigen-specific CD4+ T cells.

Note on this clone: The target antigen is unknown.

Libraries were prepared by immunoSEQ multiplex PCR; TCRdb keeps only in-frame clonotypes and omits some of them. The sample contains over 100,000 clones, over 80% of which appear only once. Trimming removed 1 base from V and 3 bases from J, with 5 bases in between. Germline CDR1 and CDR2: SGHRS and YFSETQ. The CDR3 runs 13 residues. Sequencing was done on a sample of peripheral blood. The sequence came from a human donor with melanoma. This chain links TRBV5-1 with TRBJ2-1; D ambiguous. The CDR3 is CASSLPSYNEQFF. CDR3 in DNA: TGCGCCAGCAGCTTGCCGAGCTACAATGAGCAGTTCTTC.